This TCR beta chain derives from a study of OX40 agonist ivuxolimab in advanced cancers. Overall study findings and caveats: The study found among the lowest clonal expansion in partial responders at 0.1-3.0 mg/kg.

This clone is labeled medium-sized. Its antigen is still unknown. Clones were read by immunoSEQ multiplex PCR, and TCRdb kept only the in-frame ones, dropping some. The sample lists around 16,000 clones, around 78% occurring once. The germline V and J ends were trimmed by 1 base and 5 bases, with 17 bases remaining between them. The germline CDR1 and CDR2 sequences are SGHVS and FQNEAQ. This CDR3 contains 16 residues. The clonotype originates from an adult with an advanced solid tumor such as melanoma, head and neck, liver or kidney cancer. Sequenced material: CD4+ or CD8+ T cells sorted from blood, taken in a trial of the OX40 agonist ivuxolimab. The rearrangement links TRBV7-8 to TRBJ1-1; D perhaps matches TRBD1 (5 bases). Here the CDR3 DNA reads TGTGCCAGCAGCTTAGGCTGGGAGGGGATTATGACTGAAGCTTTCTTT. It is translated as CASSLGWEGIMTEAFF.